These T cell receptor beta chains were read from a single sample in a study of identical twins. One entry per CDR3 protein, called by TCRdb with MiXCR from the 5' RACE reads. The table records approximately 700,000 distinct CDR3 sequences, roughly 20% of them present only once. The sample was also reused in another study, on T cells expressing NK-cell markers.

Sequencing was carried out using PBMCs. These receptor sequences come from a woman in her late teens or twenties in good health. CDR3s include the opening cysteine and the closing phenylalanine or tryptophan. Fields, in order: J gene, clone size, V gene, CDR3 length, D gene, CDR3 DNA, CDR3 protein. The D gene is left open where the match is weak. Clone size is given for some rows only: seen once, a few or many times, or a class if the clone is expanded.

J gene: TRBJ2-1
clone size: .
V gene: TRBV29-1
CDR3 length: 15
D gene: .
CDR3 DNA: TGCAGCGTTGAGCCTCGAGGGACGGGGAGAGGTGAGCAGTTCTTC
CDR3 protein: CSVEPRGTGRGEQFF

J gene: TRBJ2-3
clone size: .
V gene: TRBV5-1
CDR3 length: 14
D gene: .
CDR3 DNA: TGCGCCAGCAGCTCGACCGGGACCAAGGAGGCGCAGTATTTT
CDR3 protein: CASSSTGTKEAQYF

J gene: TRBJ1-1
clone size: .
V gene: TRBV10-3
CDR3 length: 15
D gene: TRBD1
CDR3 DNA: TGTGCCATCAGTGAGCAACAGGGGGGGAACACTGAAGCTTTCTTT
CDR3 protein: CAISEQQGGNTEAFF

J gene: TRBJ2-7
clone size: many
V gene: TRBV27
CDR3 length: 14
D gene: TRBD1
CDR3 DNA: TGTGCCAGCAGTTTGCAGGGGGCTACCTACGAGCAGTACTTC
CDR3 protein: CASSLQGATYEQYF

J gene: TRBJ1-2
clone size: .
V gene: TRBV12-3/TRBV12-4
CDR3 length: 14
D gene: .
CDR3 DNA: TGTGCCAGCAGTGACACCCCGTATTCGCATGGCTACACCTTC
CDR3 protein: CASSDTPYSHGYTF

J gene: TRBJ1-1
clone size: .
V gene: TRBV29-1
CDR3 length: 14
D gene: .
CDR3 DNA: TGCAGCGTTGAATTCGGGGGCCAGAACACTGAAGCTTTCTTT
CDR3 protein: CSVEFGGQNTEAFF

J gene: TRBJ2-3
clone size: few
V gene: TRBV2
CDR3 length: 14
D gene: .
CDR3 DNA: TGTGCCAGCAGTGAACTACTAGAGACAGATACGCAGTATTTT
CDR3 protein: CASSELLETDTQYF

J gene: TRBJ2-7
clone size: few
V gene: TRBV4-3
CDR3 length: 14
D gene: .
CDR3 DNA: TGCGCCAGCAGCACAGCGAGGGACGGCTACGAGCAGTACTTC
CDR3 protein: CASSTARDGYEQYF

J gene: TRBJ2-3
clone size: .
V gene: TRBV7-9
CDR3 length: 13
D gene: .
CDR3 DNA: TGTGCCAGCAGCTCCCCAGGGTCAGATACGCAGTATTTT
CDR3 protein: CASSSPGSDTQYF

J gene: TRBJ2-3
clone size: few
V gene: TRBV7-8
CDR3 length: 18
D gene: TRBD1
CDR3 DNA: TGTGCCAGCAGCTTAGCGATTGGGAAGGGGACAGGAGCAGATACGCAGTATTTT
CDR3 protein: CASSLAIGKGTGADTQYF

J gene: TRBJ2-7
clone size: many
V gene: TRBV7-6
CDR3 length: 14
D gene: TRBD1
CDR3 DNA: TGTGCCAGCAGCGCAACAGGGGGCAGGTACGAGCAGTACTTC
CDR3 protein: CASSATGGRYEQYF

J gene: TRBJ2-1
clone size: few
V gene: TRBV14
CDR3 length: 13
D gene: .
CDR3 DNA: TGTGCCAGCAGCCCGAATGTATACAATGAGCAGTTCTTC
CDR3 protein: CASSPNVYNEQFF

J gene: TRBJ1-1
clone size: many
V gene: TRBV11-2
CDR3 length: 15
D gene: TRBD1
CDR3 DNA: TGTGCCAGCAGTCTTCAAGGGACAGCGAACACTGAAGCTTTCTTT
CDR3 protein: CASSLQGTANTEAFF

J gene: TRBJ2-3
clone size: few
V gene: TRBV4-2
CDR3 length: 13
D gene: .
CDR3 DNA: TGTGCCAGCAGCCAAGAGAGTGGAAATACGCAGTATTTT
CDR3 protein: CASSQESGNTQYF

J gene: TRBJ2-7
clone size: .
V gene: TRBV9
CDR3 length: 13
D gene: .
CDR3 DNA: TGTGCCAGCAGCGTAGCTACAGACTACGAGCAGTACTTC
CDR3 protein: CASSVATDYEQYF